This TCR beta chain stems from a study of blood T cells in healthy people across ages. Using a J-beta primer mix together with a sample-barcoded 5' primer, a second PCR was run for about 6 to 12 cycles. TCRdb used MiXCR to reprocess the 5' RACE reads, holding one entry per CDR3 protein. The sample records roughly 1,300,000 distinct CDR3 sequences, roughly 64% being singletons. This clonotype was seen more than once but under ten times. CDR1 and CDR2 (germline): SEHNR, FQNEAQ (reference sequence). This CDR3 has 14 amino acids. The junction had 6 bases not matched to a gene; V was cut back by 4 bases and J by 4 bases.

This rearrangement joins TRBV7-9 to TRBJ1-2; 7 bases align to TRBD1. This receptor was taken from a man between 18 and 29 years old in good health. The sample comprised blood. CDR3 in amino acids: CASSSETGPYGYTF. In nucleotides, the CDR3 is TGTGCCAGCAGCTCCGAGACAGGGCCCTATGGCTACACCTTC.